The next 17 T cell receptor beta chains were all read from a single sample in a study of blood T cell repertoires in COVID-19. Using immunoSEQ multiplex PCR, the repertoire was profiled, and TCRdb retains in-frame clones only, with some absent. This table has 300,000 to 400,000 clones, approximately 88% appearing once. Sequencing used PBMCs or T cells enriched from blood (not recorded which). These TCRs come from a woman in her 30s with acute COVID-19.

V and J are TRBV5-1 and TRBJ2-7; 8 nucleotides match TRBD1. With V trimmed by 1 base and J by 7 bases, 7 bases remained unmatched. From germline, CDR1 is SGHRS and CDR2 YFSETQ. The CDR3 runs 14 residues. In DNA form, the CDR3 reads TGCGCCAGCAGCTTGAGTCAGGGGGCGCGTGAGCAGTACTTC. Protein product: CASSLSQGAREQYF.

This chain uses TRBV5-1 with TRBJ1-2; D call uncertain. V was clipped by 4 bases and J by 4 bases, with 8 bases between them. Germline-derived CDR1 and CDR2 are SGHRS and YFSETQ. The CDR3 loop spans 12 amino acids. The DNA of the CDR3 is TGCGCCAGCAGCGTCGGTACCTATGGCTACACCTTC. Amino acids: CASSVGTYGYTF.

The rearrangement joins TRBV18 to TRBJ1-5; possibly TRBD1 for D (6 bases). The germline V gene encodes CDR1 KGHSH and CDR2 LQKENI. Between the trimmed V and J ends, which lost 3 bases and 9 bases, there was a span of 15 bases. The length of the CDR3 is 14 residues. The CDR3 DNA reads as TGTGCCAGCTCACCTCGGGACACCAGAGGGCCCCAGCATTTT. Residues: CASSPRDTRGPQHF. Full variable domain (outside the CDR3, taken from reference TRBV18 and TRBJ1-5): NAGVMQNPRHLVRRRGQEARLRCSPMKGHSHVYWYRQLPEEGLKFMVYLQKENIIDESGMPKERFSAEFPKEGPSILRIQQVVRGDSAAYFCASSPRDTRGPQHFGDGTRLSIL.

CDR3 bases: TGTGCCATCAGTGAATGGGGACAGGGGTCTGGAAACACCATATATTTT. Residues: CAISEWGQGSGNTIYF. The chain employs TRBV10-3 and TRBJ1-3, with 10 bases that match TRBD1. The germline gives CDR1 ENHRY, CDR2 SYGVKD. J lost 1 base, V lost 3 bases, and 3 bases had no gene match. This CDR3 region has 16 residues.

The V gene is TRBV4-1, the J gene TRBJ1-2; D remains ambiguous. V was pared by 0 bases and J by 8 bases, with 19 bases between. The CDR3 covers 16 residues. Germline values: CDR1 MGHRA, CDR2 YSYEKL. CDR3 protein: CASSQDGRSPSWGYTF. The CDR3 DNA reads as TGCGCCAGCAGCCAAGATGGGAGATCTCCAAGCTGGGGCTACACCTTC.

The chain recombines TRBV3-1 (or the pseudogene TRBV3-2) with TRBJ1-1, with D hard to call. Looked up from germline, CDR1 is LGHDT and CDR2 is YNNKEL (reference sequence). The ends were cut back, 4 bases at V and 0 bases at J, with 6 bases in the middle. The CDR3 runs to 13 residues. The CDR3 nucleotides are TGTGCCAGCAGCCTCGGGGTGAACACTGAAGCTTTCTTT. Amino acids: CASSLGVNTEAFF.

The J gene is TRBJ1-4, the V gene TRBV15; D is ambiguous. The V end lost 4 bases, the J end lost 5 bases, and 17 bases lay between the germline ends. The germline gives CDR1 LNHNV, CDR2 YYDKDF (reference sequence). CDR3 size: 16 residues. CDR3 in DNA: TGTGCCACCAGCATATCGGGGTTGGTGGGGAATGAAAAACTGTTTTTT. It specifies CATSISGLVGNEKLFF.

V and J are TRBV10-3 and TRBJ1-2; perhaps TRBD1 as D (5 bases). This CDR3 has 11 amino acids. With 6 bases removed from V and 3 bases from J, the gap between germline ends came to 5 bases. Per germline, CDR1 ENHRY and CDR2 SYGVKD. The CDR3 sequence: CAIRQDYGYTF. CDR3 sequence (DNA): TGTGCCATCAGACAGGACTATGGCTACACCTTC.

V usage is TRBV24-1 and J usage is TRBJ1-5; D is ambiguous. The germline V and J ends were trimmed by 6 bases and 3 bases, with 8 bases remaining between them. CDR3 length: 13 amino acids. Germline V gene sequence: CDR1 KGHDR, CDR2 SFDVKD. CDR3 protein: CATSNGNNQPQHF. CDR3 coding DNA: TGTGCCACCAGTAACGGGAACAATCAGCCCCAGCATTTT.

This sequence joins TRBV9 and TRBJ2-1; 10 bases map to TRBD2. CDR3 length: 15 amino acids. The germline V gene has CDR1 SGDLS and CDR2 YYNGEE. The ends lost 1 base at V and 4 bases at J; junction bases unmatched: 2. The CDR3 spells CASSVSSGGYNEQFF. The CDR3 bases are TGTGCCAGCAGCGTATCTAGCGGGGGTTACAATGAGCAGTTCTTC.

This clone was observed a handful of times. This sequence joins TRBV9 and TRBJ2-7; 11 bases are shared with TRBD1. Germline V gene data show CDR1 as SGDLS and CDR2 as YYNGEE. There are 14 residues in the CDR3. V shed 3 bases, J shed 2 bases, and the junction held 1 base outside the gene matches. The CDR3 here is CASSEGQGAYEQYF. CDR3 nucleotide sequence: TGTGCCAGCAGCGAGGGACAGGGGGCCTACGAGCAGTACTTC.

The chain couples TRBV21-1 to TRBJ1-2. TRBV21-1 is tagged as a pseudogene. The CDR3 consists of 15 residues. Here the CDR3 DNA reads TGTGCCAGCAGCGCCCTGGAGGCAAGAGACTATGGCTACACCTTC. It yields the protein CASSALEARDYGYTF.

The chain is built from TRBV29-1 and TRBJ1-2, with TRBD1 matching over 9 bases. With V trimmed by 7 bases and J by 8 bases, 11 bases remained unmatched. Per the germline V gene, CDR1 is SQVTM and CDR2 is ANQGSEA. The CDR3 has 13 residues. The CDR3 DNA sequence: TGCAGCGCCCAAACAGGGGGCGCGGAAGGCTACACCTTC. Residues: CSAQTGGAEGYTF.

This sequence joins TRBV19 and TRBJ1-5, with 8 bases fitting TRBD1. The CDR3 is made up of 14 amino acids. With 9 bases clipped from V and 5 bases from J, the junction kept 9 bases outside the gene matches. The V gene's germline CDR1 is LNHDA and CDR2 SQIVND (reference sequence). The CDR3 DNA reads as TGTGCCAGCACCAACAGGGGGGTATATCAGCCCCAGCATTTT. Protein sequence: CASTNRGVYQPQHF.

The V call is TRBV5-1, the J call TRBJ1-4; TRBD1 aligns across 8 bases. Trimming took 4 bases from V and 3 from J; bases not matched to a gene: 8. From germline, CDR1 is SGHRS and CDR2 YFSETQ. The CDR3 spans 16 residues. The CDR3 loop is CASSPGTGASNEKLFF. CDR3 nucleotide sequence: TGCGCCAGCAGCCCAGGGACAGGCGCTTCTAATGAAAAACTGTTTTTT.

The chain combines TRBV5-4 with TRBJ1-1, with a tentative D call TRBD1 (5 bases). V was trimmed by 4 bases and J by 0 bases, leaving 10 bases between them. The CDR3 contains 14 residues. Germline CDR1 reads SGHNT; CDR2 reads YYREEE (reference sequence). CDR3 nucleotides: TGTGCCAGCAGCCGGGGACTCTTGAACACTGAAGCTTTCTTT. Protein sequence: CASSRGLLNTEAFF.

This clone turned up a few times. The chain is built from TRBV12-3 or TRBV12-4 and TRBJ1-6, with D perhaps TRBD1 (5 bases). Trimming pared 5 bases from V and 7 bases from J, leaving 9 bases between. The CDR3 spans 13 residues. The CDR3 sequence: CASSLRDNSPLHF. CDR3 sequence (DNA): TGTGCCAGCAGTCTGCGGGACAATTCACCCCTCCACTTT.